The clone carrying this TCR beta chain is categorized as medium-sized (0.01 to 0.1%). The sample has other DNA sequences that encode this CDR3 too. Per the germline V gene, CDR1 is SGHRS and CDR2 is YFSETQ. V lost 6 bases and J 1 base, leaving 11 bases between the germline ends. This CDR3 contains 13 residues. The entry originates in a study of PD-1 and CTLA-4 blockade in melanoma. The data were produced by immunoSEQ multiplex PCR, yet TCRdb's version contains in-frame clones alone and is incomplete. The sample lists around 32,000 clones, 70% to 90% seen once, with 7.5% to 10% in the top ten. Sequenced material: CD8+ T cells from peripheral blood, taken before anti-PD-1 treatment. This sequence was found in a human donor with melanoma. The chain recombines TRBV5-1 with TRBJ2-7, with D possibly matching TRBD1 (5 bases). The CDR3 DNA is TGCGCCAGCACCCCGACAGAATCCTACGAGCAGTACTTC. Its translation: CASTPTESYEQYF.